This T cell receptor (beta chain) was profiled in a study of control samples from healthy donors and cancer patients. The CDR3 extends over 15 amino acids. Germline CDR1 and CDR2: MNHEY and SVGAGI. The V end was cut by 0 bases, the J end by 7 bases, with 15 bases between. This clone turned up a few times. Assay: immunoSEQ multiplex PCR; the TCRdb copy retains only in-frame clones and omits some. The table includes 100,000 to 150,000 clones, around nine tenths detected once. Specimen: blood. The receptor was isolated from a man aged 18 to 30 in good health. The chain combines TRBV6-5 with TRBJ1-1, with D perhaps TRBD1 (6 bases). The CDR3 nucleotides read TGTGCCAGCAGTTACTCGAACAGGGTAGAGGTTGAAGCTTTCTTT. It codes for CASSYSNRVEVEAFF.